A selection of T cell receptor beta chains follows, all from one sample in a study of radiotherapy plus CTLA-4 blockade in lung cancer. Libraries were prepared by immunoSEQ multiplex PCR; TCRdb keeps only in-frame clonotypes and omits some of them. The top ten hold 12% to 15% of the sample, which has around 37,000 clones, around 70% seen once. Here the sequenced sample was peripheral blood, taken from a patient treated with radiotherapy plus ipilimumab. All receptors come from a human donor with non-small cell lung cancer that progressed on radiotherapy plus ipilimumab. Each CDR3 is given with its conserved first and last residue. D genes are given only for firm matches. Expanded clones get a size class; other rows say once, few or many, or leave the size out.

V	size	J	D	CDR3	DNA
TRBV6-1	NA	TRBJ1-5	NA	CASSEGGGNQPQHF	TGTGCCAGCAGTGAGGGGGGAGGGAATCAGCCCCAGCATTTT
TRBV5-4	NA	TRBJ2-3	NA	CASSLGAGSTDTQYF	TGTGCCAGCAGCTTGGGGGCGGGGAGCACAGATACGCAGTATTTT
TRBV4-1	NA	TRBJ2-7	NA	CASSQEQGPYEQYF	TGCGCCAGCAGCCAAGAACAGGGCCCCTACGAGCAGTACTTC
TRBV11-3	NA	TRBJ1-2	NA	CASSLDSGSPNYGYAF	TGTGCCAGCAGCTTAGATTCCGGATCACCTAACTATGGCTACGCCTTC
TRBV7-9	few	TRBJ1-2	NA	CASSLVAGDGYTF	TGTGCCAGCAGCTTAGTGGCAGGGGATGGCTACACCTTC
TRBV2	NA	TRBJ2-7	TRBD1	CASSKGQLSSYEQYF	TGTGCCAGCAGTAAGGGACAGTTAAGCTCCTACGAGCAGTACTTC
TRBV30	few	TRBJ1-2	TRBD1	CAWSVQEGAKHGYTF	TGTGCCTGGAGTGTACAAGAGGGGGCAAAACATGGCTACACCTTC
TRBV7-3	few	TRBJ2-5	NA	CASSPTGLQETQYF	TGTGCCAGCAGCCCGACCGGGCTCCAAGAGACCCAGTACTTC
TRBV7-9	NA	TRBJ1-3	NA	CASSLASGIGNTIYF	TGTGCCAGCAGCTTAGCCAGCGGGATCGGAAACACCATATATTTT
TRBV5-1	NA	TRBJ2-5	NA	CASSLMGNAQETQYF	TGCGCCAGCAGCTTGATGGGGAACGCCCAAGAGACCCAGTACTTC
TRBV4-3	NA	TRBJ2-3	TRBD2	CASSQEYRLAGSTDTQYF	TGCGCCAGCAGCCAAGAATATCGCCTAGCGGGGAGCACAGATACGCAGTATTTT
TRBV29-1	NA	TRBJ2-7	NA	CSVEGRGAYEQYF	TGCAGCGTTGAAGGCAGGGGGGCCTACGAGCAGTACTTC
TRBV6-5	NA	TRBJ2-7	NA	CASSYQYEQYF	TGTGCCAGCAGTTACCAGTACGAGCAGTACTTC
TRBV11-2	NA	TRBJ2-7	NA	CAGSLGFGGEQYF	TGTGCCGGCAGCTTAGGATTTGGCGGCGAGCAGTACTTC
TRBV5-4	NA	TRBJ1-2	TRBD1	CASSPGTGYGYTF	TGTGCCAGCAGCCCCGGGACAGGCTATGGCTACACCTTC
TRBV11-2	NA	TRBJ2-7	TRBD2	CASSGLLAGGPYSYEQYF	TGTGCCAGCAGCGGTCTGCTAGCGGGAGGTCCCTACTCCTACGAGCAGTACTTC
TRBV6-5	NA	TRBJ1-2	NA	CASSRALQGNYGYTF	TGTGCCAGCAGTAGGGCGCTACAGGGAAACTATGGCTACACCTTC
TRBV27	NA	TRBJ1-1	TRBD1	CASSLSRTGNTEAFF	TGTGCCAGCAGTTTATCCCGGACAGGGAACACTGAAGCTTTCTTT
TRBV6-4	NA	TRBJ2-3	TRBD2	CASSDSAGGPTDTQYF	TGTGCCAGCAGTGACTCAGCGGGAGGGCCCACAGATACGCAGTATTTT
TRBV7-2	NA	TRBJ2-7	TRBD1	CASTKGQGFDEQYF	TGTGCCAGCACCAAGGGACAGGGGTTCGACGAGCAGTACTTC
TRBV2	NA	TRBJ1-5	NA	CASSGKDYSNQPQHF	TGTGCCAGCAGTGGGAAGGATTATAGCAATCAGCCCCAGCATTTT
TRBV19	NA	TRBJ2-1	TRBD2	CASSIELAGGVFYNEQFF	TGTGCCAGTAGTATAGAACTAGCGGGGGGGGTCTTTTACAATGAGCAGTTCTTC
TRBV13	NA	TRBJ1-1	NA	CASSSQEVGTEAFF	TGTGCCAGCAGCTCACAGGAGGTAGGCACTGAAGCTTTCTTT
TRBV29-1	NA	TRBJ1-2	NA	CSVEDHPGLYGYTF	TGCAGCGTTGAAGATCACCCAGGGCTCTATGGCTACACCTTC
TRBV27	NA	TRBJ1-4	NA	CASSLSTARNEKLFF	TGTGCCAGCAGCCTGAGCACGGCTAGGAATGAAAAACTGTTTTTT
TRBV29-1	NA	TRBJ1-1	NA	CSVVGLVIAGNTEAFF	TGCAGCGTTGTGGGCCTCGTCATAGCAGGTAACACTGAAGCTTTCTTT
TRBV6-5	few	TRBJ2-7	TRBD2	CASSYSTSGGYEQYF	TGTGCCAGCAGTTACTCGACTAGCGGGGGGTACGAGCAGTACTTC
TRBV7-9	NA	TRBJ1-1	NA	CASSSLGLNTEAFF	TGTGCCAGCAGCTCTCTTGGACTGAACACTGAAGCTTTCTTT